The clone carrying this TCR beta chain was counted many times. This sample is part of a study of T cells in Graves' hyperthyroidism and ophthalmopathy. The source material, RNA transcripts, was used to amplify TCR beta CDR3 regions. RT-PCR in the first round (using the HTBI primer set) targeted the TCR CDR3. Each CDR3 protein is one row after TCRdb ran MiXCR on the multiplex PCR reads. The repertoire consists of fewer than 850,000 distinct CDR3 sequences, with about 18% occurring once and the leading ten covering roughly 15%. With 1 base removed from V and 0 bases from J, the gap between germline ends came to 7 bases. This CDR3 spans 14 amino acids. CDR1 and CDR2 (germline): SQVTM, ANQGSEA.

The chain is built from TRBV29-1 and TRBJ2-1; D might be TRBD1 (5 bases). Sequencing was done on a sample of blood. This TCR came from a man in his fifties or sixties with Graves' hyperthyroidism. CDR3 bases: TGCAGCGTTGAAGCCCAGGGCTCCTACAATGAGCAGTTCTTC. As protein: CSVEAQGSYNEQFF.